The rows below give T cell receptor beta chains drawn from one sample of a study of T cells after somatic rescue of genetic block. The data were produced by immunoSEQ multiplex PCR, yet TCRdb's version contains in-frame clones alone and is incomplete. This table holds over 95,000 clones, around 90% found once. The sequencing sample was made of peripheral blood mononuclear cells (PBMCs). Source of these receptors: a young woman. Each CDR3 is given with its conserved first and last residue. The D gene is left open where the match is weak. The listing skips clone size in some rows; elsewhere it reads once, few, many or a size class.

cdr3_length d_call clone_size j_call v_call cdr3_nt cdr3_aa
14 NA once TRBJ2-7 TRBV18 TGTGCCAGCTCACCCCGTCGGGCAGGGGACGAGCAGTACTTC CASSPRRAGDEQYF
11 TRBD1 NA TRBJ2-1 TRBV7-2 TGTGCCAGCAGCTTAGGTGGGACAGAGTTCTTC CASSLGGTEFF
17 TRBD1 NA TRBJ2-1 TRBV7-2 TGTGCCAGCAGCCCCCGGACAGGGCGGTACGGGGGCAATGAGCAGTTCTTC CASSPRTGRYGGNEQFF
14 TRBD1 NA TRBJ2-7 TRBV7-2 TGTGCCAGCAGCCAAGGACAGGGAGCCGGCGAGCAGTACTTC CASSQGQGAGEQYF
14 TRBD2 NA TRBJ2-1 TRBV7-3 TGTGCCAGCAGCTCCGGTTCCGGGGGGAATGAGCAGTTCTTC CASSSGSGGNEQFF
14 TRBD1 once TRBJ2-7 TRBV2 TGTGCCAGTGGACAGGGGGCCCTAACCTACGAGCAGTACTTC CASGQGALTYEQYF
17 NA NA TRBJ1-3 TRBV7-6 TGTGCCAGCAGCTTAGCGCAGGACAGCTACTCTGGAAACACCATATATTTT CASSLAQDSYSGNTIYF
13 NA NA TRBJ1-2 TRBV6-1 TGTGCCAGCGGAGCAGCCTTCGGCTATGGCTACACCTTC CASGAAFGYGYTF
14 NA NA TRBJ1-1 TRBV11-1 TGTGCCAGCAGCTTCGTCCGGGAGGGCACTGAAGCTTTCTTT CASSFVREGTEAFF
18 NA once TRBJ2-2 TRBV7-9 TGTGCCAGCAGCTCACAACTAGTCAAACTAACGAACACCGGGGAGCTGTTTTTT CASSSQLVKLTNTGELFF
14 TRBD1 NA TRBJ2-5 TRBV6-5 TGTGCCAGCAAAAACAGGGGGAGGCAAGAGACCCAGTACTTC CASKNRGRQETQYF
15 NA NA TRBJ2-5 TRBV6-5 TGTGCCAGCAGTTACTCGTGGGCCAACCAAGAGACCCAGTACTTC CASSYSWANQETQYF
15 TRBD2 medium-sized TRBJ2-3 TRBV6-4 TGTGCCAGCAGTTCGACTAGCGGGACAACAGATACGCAGTATTTT CASSSTSGTTDTQYF
13 TRBD1 NA TRBJ2-7 TRBV19 TGTGCCAGTAAACGGCAGGGGGAGTACGAGCAGTACTTC CASKRQGEYEQYF
15 NA NA TRBJ2-1 TRBV9 TGTGCCAGCAGCGTGGGAGGGGGCAGGGGCGCCAAGCAGTTCTTC CASSVGGGRGAKQFF